Shown below are 12 T cell receptor beta chains from a single sample sequenced in a study of cytomegalovirus exposure and HLA in healthy donors. Clones were read by immunoSEQ multiplex PCR, and TCRdb kept only the in-frame ones, dropping some. Among roughly 330,000 clones listed, about 85% were seen once. Sequenced input: PBMCs. Every receptor here comes from a woman aged 25 to 39 in good health and CMV-seropositive.

The chain has TRBV7-3 and TRBJ2-5; D may be TRBD2 (6 bases). The V and J ends lost 5 bases and 3 bases respectively, with 10 bases between them. CDR3 length: 13 amino acids. Per the germline V gene, CDR1 is SGHTA and CDR2 is FQGTGA. This CDR3 reads CASSPWGEETQYF. The CDR3 coding sequence is TGTGCCAGCAGCCCCTGGGGGGAAGAGACCCAGTACTTC.

The sample holds one count of this clone. The genes are TRBV27 and TRBJ2-3; tentatively, D is TRBD1 or TRBD2 (5 bases each). Germline-derived CDR1 and CDR2 are MNHEY and SMNVEV (reference sequence). The CDR3 extends over 15 amino acids. Trimming left V 2 bases short and J 3 bases short, with 12 bases between. This CDR3 is CASSLGRGVTDTQYF. As DNA, the CDR3 is TGTGCCAGCAGTTTAGGCCGGGGCGTGACAGATACGCAGTATTTT.

CDR3: CASSHVLGGTRGVTDTQYF. In DNA, the CDR3 is TGTGCCAGCAGCCACGTGCTTGGGGGAACCCGGGGGGTCACAGATACGCAGTATTTT. The chain employs TRBV4-2 and TRBJ2-3; 7 bases agree with TRBD2. The CDR3 is 19 residues long. J lost 2 bases, V lost 3 bases, and 17 bases had no gene match. Germline V CDR1 and CDR2: LGHNA, YNFKEQ.

J is TRBJ2-2 and V is TRBV6-7, with D perhaps TRBD2 (6 bases). TRBV6-7 is an ORF, and what it does is uncertain. The CDR3 loop spans 15 amino acids. Trimming cost V 10 bases and J 3 bases, with 18 bases left between them. The CDR3 DNA sequence: TGTGCCACACCTCAGGGCAGGGAGGACACCGGGGAGCTGTTTTTT. As protein: CATPQGREDTGELFF.

The chain has TRBV29-1 and TRBJ2-1; unclear D gene. The CDR3 totals 11 residues. V lost 0 bases and J 8 bases, leaving 5 bases between the germline ends. Germline CDR1 SQVTM, CDR2 ANQGSEA. CDR3 nucleotide sequence: TGCAGCGTTGAAGAGGCTTATGAGCAGTTCTTC. Encoded protein: CSVEEAYEQFF.

This chain connects TRBV5-1 to TRBJ2-5; 11 bases are a match to TRBD2. The V gene end was trimmed by 1 base and the J gene end by 5 bases; junction bases not matched to a gene: 7. Germline CDR1 reads SGHRS; CDR2 reads YFSETQ. The CDR3 consists of 16 residues. The CDR3 DNA is TGCGCCAGCAGCTTGACCCACGGACTAGCGGGCGAGACCCAGTACTTC. As protein: CASSLTHGLAGETQYF. Looking up the rest from reference TRBV5-1 and TRBJ2-5 gives the full variable domain: KAGVTQTPRYLIKTRGQQVTLSCSPISGHRSVSWYQQTPGQGLQFLFEYFSETQRNKGNFPGRFSGRQFSNSRSEMNVSTLELGDSALYLCASSLTHGLAGETQYFGPGTRLLVL.

The CDR3 DNA reads TGTGCCAGCAGCGTAGTGCCGGCCGGTGAGCAGTTCTTC. This sequence encodes CASSVVPAGEQFF. V gene TRBV9 combines with J gene TRBJ2-1; D not resolved. Germline lookup yields CDR1 SGDLS and CDR2 YYNGEE. Trimming stripped 0 bases from V and 9 bases from J, with 10 bases between. CDR3 size: 13 residues. The full variable domain, rest sourced from reference TRBV9 and TRBJ2-1, is DSGVTQTPKHLITATGQRVTLRCSPRSGDLSVYWYQQSLDQGLQFLIQYYNGEERAKGNILERFSAQQFPDLHSELNLSSLELGDSALYFCASSVVPAGEQFFGPGTRLTVL.

This chain joins TRBV9 and TRBJ1-1; TRBD1 matches at 10 bases. Losses at the gene ends were 4 bases for V and 3 bases for J; bases not matched to a gene: 9. Germline assignment: CDR1 SGDLS and CDR2 YYNGEE. This CDR3 region has 16 residues. The CDR3 is CASSIYSTGGHTEAFF. CDR3 nucleotide sequence: TGTGCCAGCAGCATTTATTCGACAGGGGGCCACACTGAAGCTTTCTTT.

V and J are TRBV5-1 and TRBJ2-7; D possibly corresponds to TRBD1 (5 bases). Germline CDR1 reads SGHRS; CDR2 reads YFSETQ. V lost 3 bases and J lost 2, with 9 bases in between. CDR3 length: 13 amino acids. The CDR3 reads CASSSTAAYEQYF. The CDR3, as DNA: TGCGCCAGCAGCTCGACAGCCGCCTACGAGCAGTACTTC.

The rearrangement uses TRBV30 and TRBJ1-1, with 8 bases that match TRBD1. Looked up from germline, CDR1 is GTSNPN and CDR2 is SVGIG (reference sequence). V was clipped by 4 bases and J by 5 bases; unmatched bases: 6. The length of the CDR3 is 13 residues. CDR3 bases: TGTGCCTGGAAAACAGGGGGAAAGACTGAAGCTTTCTTT. It is translated as CAWKTGGKTEAFF.

CDR3 protein: CASAGTSGTDTQYF. CDR3 DNA sequence: TGTGCCAGCGCGGGGACTAGCGGCACAGATACGCAGTATTTT. The gene calls are TRBV27 and TRBJ2-3, with 10 bases lining up with TRBD2. CDR1 and CDR2 from the germline V gene are MNHEY and SMNVEV (reference sequence). The CDR3 length is 14 residues. Trimming cost V 8 bases and J 1 base; bases outside gene matches: 3.

This rearrangement joins TRBV5-4 to TRBJ2-7; the match to TRBD1 covers 8 bases. This CDR3 spans 14 amino acids. V shed 3 bases and J 2 bases; nucleotides not matched to a gene: 4. Germline-derived CDR1 and CDR2 are SGHNT and YYREEE (reference sequence). CDR3: CASSSGQATYEQYF. The CDR3 DNA follows: TGTGCCAGCAGCTCGGGACAGGCAACCTACGAGCAGTACTTC. Looking up the rest from reference TRBV5-4 and TRBJ2-7 gives the full variable domain: ETGVTQSPTHLIKTRGQQVTLRCSSQSGHNTVSWYQQALGQGPQFIFQYYREEENGRGNFPPRFSGLQFPNYSSELNVNALELDDSALYLCASSSGQATYEQYFGPGTRLTVT.